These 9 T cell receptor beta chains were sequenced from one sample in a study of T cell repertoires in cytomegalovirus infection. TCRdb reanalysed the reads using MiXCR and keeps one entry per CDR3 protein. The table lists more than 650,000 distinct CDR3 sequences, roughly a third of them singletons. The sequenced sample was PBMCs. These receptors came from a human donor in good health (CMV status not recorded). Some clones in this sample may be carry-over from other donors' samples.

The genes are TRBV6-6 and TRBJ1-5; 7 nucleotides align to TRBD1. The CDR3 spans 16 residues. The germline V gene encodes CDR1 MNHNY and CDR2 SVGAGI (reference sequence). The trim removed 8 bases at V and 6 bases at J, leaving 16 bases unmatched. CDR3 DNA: TGTGCCAGCGCCCGGGAGGGGGCTATTGTTAGTCAGCCCCAGCATTTT. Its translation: CASAREGAIVSQPQHF.

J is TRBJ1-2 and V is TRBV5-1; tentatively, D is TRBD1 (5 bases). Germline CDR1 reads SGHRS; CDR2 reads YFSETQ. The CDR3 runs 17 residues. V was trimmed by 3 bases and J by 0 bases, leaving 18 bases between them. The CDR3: CASSWGGLGKTNYGYTF. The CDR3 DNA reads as TGCGCCAGCAGCTGGGGGGGACTCGGGAAAACTAACTATGGCTACACCTTC.

CDR3 residues: CASSASYRGSSSYEQYF. CDR3 sequence (DNA): TGCGCCAGCAGCGCCAGCTACAGGGGATCCAGCTCCTACGAGCAGTACTTC. The V gene is TRBV4-1, the J gene TRBJ2-7; TRBD1 aligns across 7 bases. There are 17 residues in the CDR3. J was trimmed by 0 bases and V by 5 bases; bases with no gene match: 13. Germline V gene sequence: CDR1 MGHRA, CDR2 YSYEKL.

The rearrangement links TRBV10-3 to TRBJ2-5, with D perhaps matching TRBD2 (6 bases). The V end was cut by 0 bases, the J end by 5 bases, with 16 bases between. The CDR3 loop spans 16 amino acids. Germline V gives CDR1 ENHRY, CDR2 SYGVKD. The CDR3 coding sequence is TGTGCCATCAGTGAGTCGAAATGGGGAGGAAGCGAGACCCAGTACTTC. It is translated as CAISESKWGGSETQYF.

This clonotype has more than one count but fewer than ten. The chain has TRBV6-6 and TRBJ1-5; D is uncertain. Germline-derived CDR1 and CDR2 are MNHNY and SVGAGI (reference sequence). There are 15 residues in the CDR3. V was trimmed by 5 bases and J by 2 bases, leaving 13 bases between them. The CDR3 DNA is TGTGCCAGCAGTGATGGGGTCTTGGGCAATCAGCCCCAGCATTTT. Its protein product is CASSDGVLGNQPQHF.

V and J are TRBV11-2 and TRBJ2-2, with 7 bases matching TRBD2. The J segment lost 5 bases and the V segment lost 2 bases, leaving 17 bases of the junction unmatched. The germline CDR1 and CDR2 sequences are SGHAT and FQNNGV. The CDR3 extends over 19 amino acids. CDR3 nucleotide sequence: TGTGCCAGCAGCTTACGGGGACGGGGCGGGAGTCCGAGTACCGGGGAGCTGTTTTTT. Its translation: CASSLRGRGGSPSTGELFF.

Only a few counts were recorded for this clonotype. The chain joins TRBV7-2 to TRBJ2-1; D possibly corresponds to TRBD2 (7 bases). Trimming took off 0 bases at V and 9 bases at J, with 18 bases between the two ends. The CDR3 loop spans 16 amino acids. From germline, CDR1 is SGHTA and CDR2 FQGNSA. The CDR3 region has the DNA TGTGCCAGCAGCTTAGCGCGCGGGGGCCCGCTCGGTGAGCAGTTCTTC. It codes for CASSLARGGPLGEQFF. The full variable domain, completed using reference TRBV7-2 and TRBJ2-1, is GAGVSQSPSNKVTEKGKDVELRCDPISGHTALYWYRQSLGQGLEFLIYFQGNSAPDKSGLPSDRFSAERTGGSVSTLTIQRTQQEDSAVYLCASSLARGGPLGEQFFGPGTRLTVL.

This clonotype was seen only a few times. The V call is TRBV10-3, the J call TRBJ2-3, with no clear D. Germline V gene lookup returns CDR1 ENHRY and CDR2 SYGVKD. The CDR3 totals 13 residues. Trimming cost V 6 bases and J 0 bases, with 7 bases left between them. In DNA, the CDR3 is TGTGCCATCAGCGCTTATAGCACAGATACGCAGTATTTT. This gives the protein CAISAYSTDTQYF.

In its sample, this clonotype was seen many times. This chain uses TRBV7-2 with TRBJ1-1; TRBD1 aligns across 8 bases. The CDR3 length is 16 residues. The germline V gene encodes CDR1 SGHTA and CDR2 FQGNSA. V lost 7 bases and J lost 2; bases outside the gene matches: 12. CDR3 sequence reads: CASTRRTGPPNTEAFF. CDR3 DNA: TGTGCCAGCACCCGAAGGACAGGGCCACCTAACACTGAAGCTTTCTTT.